Reported below is one TCR beta chain. The antigen is not known. The sample originates from a study of vaccination and CD4 T cells after COVID-19. Treatment denoted: approximately nine-day PBMC culture with coronavirus spike peptide pools or control peptides (ViraFEST assay). Study-wide findings and caveats: It was found that, in convalescent patients, 304 of 307 vaccine-specific clones were spike mono-reactive.

Cultured CD4+ T-cell DNA underwent Oncomine TCR Beta short-read sequencing. TCRdb itself ran the PCR reads through MiXCR, one entry per CDR3 protein. The sample carries roughly 4,200 distinct CDR3 sequences, about 19% recorded once. Germline V CDR1 and CDR2: SGHNT, YYREEE (reference sequence). Trimming cost V 7 bases and J 3 bases, with 10 bases left between them. CDR3 length equals 12 residues. V usage is TRBV5-4 and J usage is TRBJ1-1; D is undetermined. The material sequenced was CD4+ T cells from blood, cultured in vitro. This receptor was taken from a human donor who had recovered from COVID-19. CDR3 residues: CASSEHDTEAFF. CDR3 DNA sequence: TGTGCCAGCTCGGAACACGACACTGAAGCTTTCTTT. The whole variable domain, remainder taken from reference TRBV5-4 and TRBJ1-1, is ETGVTQSPTHLIKTRGQQVTLRCSSQSGHNTVSWYQQALGQGPQFIFQYYREEENGRGNFPPRFSGLQFPNYSSELNVNALELDDSALYLCASSEHDTEAFFGQGTRLTVV.